What follows are 11 T cell receptor beta chains derived from one specimen sequenced in a study of glioma-infiltrating T cells. The iRepertoire nested amplicon-rescue multiplex PCR amplified TCR alpha and beta CDR3s from RNA. TCRdb passed the multiplex PCR reads through MiXCR, listing each CDR3 protein once. The table records about 410,000 distinct CDR3 sequences, roughly two fifths of them present only once. The sequenced sample was glioma tissue, nonneoplastic brain tissue, or PBMCs (not recorded which). The receptors stem from a human donor with low-grade glioma or glioblastoma, undergoing nonglioma brain surgery, or in good health (not recorded which).

The rearrangement uses TRBV27 and TRBJ2-6, with TRBD2 identical over 8 bases. Germline-derived CDR1 and CDR2 are MNHEY and SMNVEV (reference sequence). The CDR3 is made up of 20 amino acids. J gave up 0 bases and V 5 bases, and 15 bases lay outside the gene matches. The CDR3 sequence: CASSTFGGGNPSSGANVLTF. Here the CDR3 DNA reads TGTGCCAGCAGTACGTTCGGGGGGGGTAACCCCAGCTCTGGGGCCAACGTCCTGACTTTC.

V gene TRBV2 combines with J gene TRBJ1-3, with unresolved D. The CDR3 is 13 amino acids. V gave up 0 bases and J gave up 8 bases, with 8 bases separating them. Per the germline V gene, CDR1 is SNHLY and CDR2 is FYNNEI. Here the CDR3 DNA reads TGTGCCAGCAGTGAAGCCGGACGGGACACCATATATTTT. It specifies CASSEAGRDTIYF.

Only a few counts were recorded for this clonotype. The chain is built from TRBV20-1 and TRBJ2-5, with 10 bases that match TRBD2. CDR1 and CDR2 from the germline V gene are DFQATT and SNEGSKA (reference sequence). After removal of 5 bases from V and 5 bases from J, the junction contained 8 bases not matched to a gene. This CDR3 region has 14 residues. The CDR3 nucleotides read TGCAGTGCTCGTACCGGGACTAGCGACGAGACCCAGTACTTC. Amino acid sequence: CSARTGTSDETQYF.

The chain employs TRBV4-1 and TRBJ2-7, with TRBD2 matching over 13 bases. The length of the CDR3 is 17 residues. V trimming: 0 bases; J trimming: 3 bases; junction bases outside the gene matches: 5. CDR1 and CDR2 (germline): MGHRA, YSYEKL. In DNA form, the CDR3 reads TGCGCCAGCAGCCAAGATCAGAGGACTAGCGGGAGCTACGAGCAGTACTTC. Translating it yields CASSQDQRTSGSYEQYF.

The chain employs TRBV28 and TRBJ2-7; D is uncertain. Trimming removed 6 bases at V and 4 bases at J, with 7 bases between. Germline V gene sequence: CDR1 MDHEN, CDR2 SYDVKM. This CDR3 is built from 11 residues. Here the CDR3 reads CASSQVYEQYF. The CDR3 coding sequence is TGTGCCAGCAGCCAGGTGTACGAGCAGTACTTC.

The J gene is TRBJ2-5, the V gene TRBV5-1; no clear D. The length of the CDR3 is 13 residues. V lost 0 bases, J lost 3 bases, and 6 bases lay in between. Per the germline V gene, CDR1 is SGHRS and CDR2 is YFSETQ. CDR3 region: CASSLGPEETQYF. CDR3 DNA sequence: TGCGCCAGCAGCTTGGGGCCAGAAGAGACCCAGTACTTC. The entire variable domain, with the rest obtained from reference TRBV5-1 and TRBJ2-5, is as follows: KAGVTQTPRYLIKTRGQQVTLSCSPISGHRSVSWYQQTPGQGLQFLFEYFSETQRNKGNFPGRFSGRQFSNSRSEMNVSTLELGDSALYLCASSLGPEETQYFGPGTRLLVL.

CDR3 protein: CSARPLPREGYNEQFF. As DNA, the CDR3 is TGCAGTGCGCGGCCCCTCCCCCGGGAGGGTTACAATGAGCAGTTCTTC. The chain has TRBV20-1 and TRBJ2-1, with TRBD2 matching over 8 bases. V was clipped by 6 bases and J by 4 bases; unmatched bases: 14. CDR1 is DFQATT, CDR2 SNEGSKA, per germline (reference sequence). The CDR3 is 16 amino acids.

This clonotype was seen a single time. This could be a read error, since a much larger clone is one nucleotide away. This chain uses TRBV7-6 with TRBJ2-7; D may be TRBD2 (5 bases). The germline V gene encodes CDR1 SGHVS and CDR2 FNYEAQ. The CDR3 runs to 13 residues. The chain's CDR3 is CASSLEPGWERYF. The CDR3 DNA reads TGTGCCAGCAGCTTAGAACCGGGGTGGGAGCGGTACTTC.

A note on this clonotype: One base away lies a much larger clone, so this may be a sequencing read error. The chain has TRBV20-1 and TRBJ2-3; weak D call: TRBD2 (6 bases). Germline V gene lookup returns CDR1 DFQATT and CDR2 SNEGSKA (reference sequence). The V gene lost 7 bases and the J gene lost 5 bases, with 22 bases spanning the gap. This CDR3 contains 15 residues. CDR3 amino acids: CSDLNRLEGRDTQYF. CDR3 DNA sequence: TGCAGTGATTTAAATCGACTAGAGGGGAGAGATACGCAGTATTTT.

The table lists this clonotype with a few counts. The V and J genes are TRBV6-1 and TRBJ2-2, with D perhaps matching TRBD1 (7 bases). The germline V gene encodes CDR1 MNHNS and CDR2 SASEGT. Deletions cut 6 bases from V and 4 bases from J, with 18 bases between. The CDR3 contains 16 residues. Here the CDR3 reads CASSHDREAGTGELFF. The CDR3 bases are TGTGCCAGCAGCCATGACAGGGAAGCGGGCACCGGGGAGCTGTTTTTT.

With respect to this clonotype: One junction end does not reproduce the germline sequence, and a read error may be involved. V is TRBV5-4 and J is TRBJ2-7; possibly TRBD1 for D (7 bases). Per germline, CDR1 SGHNT and CDR2 YYREEE (reference sequence). The length of the CDR3 is 17 residues. CDR3 residues: CASSLPPGRDSSYEKYF. The DNA for the CDR3 is TGCGCCAGCAGCCTCCCTCCGGGGCGGGACAGCTCCTACGAGAAGTACTTC. Full variable domain (remainder filled in from reference TRBV5-4 and TRBJ2-7): ETGVTQSPTHLIKTRGQQVTLRCSSQSGHNTVSWYQQALGQGPQFIFQYYREEENGRGNFPPRFSGLQFPNYSSELNVNALELDDSALYLCASSLPPGRDSSYEKYFGPGTRLTVT.